The clone carrying this TCR beta chain was seen a single time. Its antigen is unidentified. This specimen comes from a study of T cell responses to AZD1222 COVID-19 vaccine. Overall study findings and caveats: No repertoire was sampled before or during the peak T cell response, only after it. Most donors were white British and more were female, and clonal diversity was possibly underestimated. Compared with day 0, the breadth and depth of the Spike-specific TCR repertoire rose significantly after two doses of AZD1222.

The assay was immunoSEQ multiplex PCR, and TCRdb's table has in-frame clones only and misses some. The data contain 130,000 to 150,000 clones, approximately 94% of them singletons. The receptor comes from an adult in good health. Source: peripheral blood, taken on day 0 of AZD1222 vaccination.

CDR3 sequence (DNA): TGTGCCAGCAGAGGACAGTTGAACACTGAAGCTTTCTTT. Residues: CASRGQLNTEAFF. V is TRBV7-6 and J is TRBJ1-1, with D perhaps TRBD1 (6 bases). Germline V gives CDR1 SGHVS, CDR2 FNYEAQ. CDR3 length: 13 residues. Trimming pared 6 bases from V and 0 bases from J, leaving 8 bases between.